The 4 T cell receptor beta chains given below trace back to one sample, sequenced in a study of blood T cells in healthy people across ages. Next came a second PCR, run for roughly 6 to 11 cycles, which used a sample-barcoded 5' primer along with a J-beta primer mix. TCRdb fed the 5' RACE reads into MiXCR, producing one record per CDR3 protein. There are hundreds of thousands of distinct CDR3 sequences in the sample; 58% occur only once, and about 20% lies in the top ten. Material for sequencing was blood. Receptor source: a man younger than 40 in good health.

The sample holds a few counts of this clonotype. This rearrangement joins TRBV3-1 to TRBJ2-1; 9 bases align to TRBD1. Germline CDR1 reads LGHDT; CDR2 reads YNNKEL (reference sequence). Trimming removed 2 bases from V and 8 bases from J; junction bases left unmatched: 10. The length of the CDR3 is 16 residues. CDR3 region: CASSQMAGQGGHEQFF. The DNA of the CDR3 is TGTGCCAGCAGCCAAATGGCGGGACAGGGAGGTCATGAGCAGTTCTTC.

The chain is built from TRBV21-1 and TRBJ2-3; TRBD1 reflects the table's D call only, with no check against the DNA. TRBV21-1 is a pseudogene. The CDR3 loop spans 14 amino acids. The CDR3 DNA follows: TGTGCCAGCAGCACAAACCCCCAGCGAGATACGCAGTATTTT. Translation gives CASSTNPQRDTQYF.

The chain links TRBV28 to TRBJ2-7; 12 positions match TRBD2. Trimming cost V 2 bases and J 6 bases; bases outside gene matches: 5. CDR1 and CDR2 (germline): MDHEN, SYDVKM. The CDR3 spans 15 residues. The CDR3 DNA sequence: TGTGCCAGCAGTTTACCCCTAGCGGGAGGGTTCGAGCAGTACTTC. Translating gives CASSLPLAGGFEQYF.

The gene calls are TRBV25-1 and TRBJ1-2; D gene ambiguous. CDR1 is MGHDK and CDR2 is SYGVNS in the germline V gene. Trimming stripped 0 bases from V and 8 bases from J, with 4 bases between. The CDR3 totals 11 residues. The CDR3 loop reads CASSEYGGYTF. DNA of the CDR3: TGTGCCAGCAGTGAATATGGAGGCTACACCTTC.